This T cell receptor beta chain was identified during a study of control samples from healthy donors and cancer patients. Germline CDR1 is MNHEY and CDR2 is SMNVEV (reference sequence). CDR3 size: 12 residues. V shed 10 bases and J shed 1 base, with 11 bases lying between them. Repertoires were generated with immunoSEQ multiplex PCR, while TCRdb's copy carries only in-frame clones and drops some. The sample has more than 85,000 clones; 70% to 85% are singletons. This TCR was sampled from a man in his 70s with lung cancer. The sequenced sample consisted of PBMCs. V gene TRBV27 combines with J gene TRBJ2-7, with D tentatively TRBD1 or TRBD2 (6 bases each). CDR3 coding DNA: TGTGCCACCGGGGGCAGGTCCTACGAGCAGTACTTC. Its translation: CATGGRSYEQYF.